A selection of T cell receptor beta chains follows, all from one sample in a study of control samples from healthy donors and cancer patients. Sequencing used immunoSEQ multiplex PCR; TCRdb keeps in-frame clones, though not all of them. The sample yields about 150,000 clones, just under 95% seen once. Source material: PBMCs. These receptors were collected from a man in his 60s with colorectal cancer. CDR3s include the opening cysteine and the closing phenylalanine or tryptophan. The order of the fields is V gene, D gene, J gene, clone size, CDR3 DNA, CDR3 protein. The D gene is left open where the match is weak. Clone size appears in some rows only: once, few, many, or a class for an expanded clone.

V gene: TRBV3-1/TRBV3-2
D gene: -
J gene: TRBJ2-2
clone size: -
CDR3 DNA: TGTGCCAGCAGCCAGCGATTCGGACGGACCGGGGAGCTGTTTTTT
CDR3 protein: CASSQRFGRTGELFF

V gene: TRBV1
D gene: -
J gene: TRBJ1-5
clone size: -
CDR3 DNA: TGCACCAGCAGCCAAGTAACGGTCGATAGCAATCAGCCCCAGCATTTT
CDR3 protein: CTSSQVTVDSNQPQHF

V gene: TRBV21-1
D gene: -
J gene: TRBJ1-5
clone size: -
CDR3 DNA: TGTGCCAGCAGCAAACCGGGCTACAATCAGCCCCAGCATTTT
CDR3 protein: CASSKPGYNQPQHF

V gene: TRBV7-2
D gene: -
J gene: TRBJ2-7
clone size: -
CDR3 DNA: TGTGCCAGCAGCTTTGAGGGTCCGAACGACGAGCAGTACTTC
CDR3 protein: CASSFEGPNDEQYF

V gene: TRBV9
D gene: -
J gene: TRBJ1-2
clone size: -
CDR3 DNA: TGTGCCAGCAGCGTCCGGAACCCAGGGATCGCAGGCTACACCTTC
CDR3 protein: CASSVRNPGIAGYTF

V gene: TRBV3-1/TRBV3-2
D gene: -
J gene: TRBJ1-6
clone size: few
CDR3 DNA: TGTGCCAGCAGCCAAGTGGGTAATTCACCCCTCCACTTT
CDR3 protein: CASSQVGNSPLHF

V gene: TRBV4-1
D gene: -
J gene: TRBJ2-3
clone size: -
CDR3 DNA: TGCGCCAGCAGCCAAGACGGGGTATCCACAGATACGCAGTATTTT
CDR3 protein: CASSQDGVSTDTQYF

V gene: TRBV19
D gene: TRBD1
J gene: TRBJ2-3
clone size: -
CDR3 DNA: TGTGCCAGTAGTCGACAGACAGGGCTAGGTGCAGATACGCAGTATTTT
CDR3 protein: CASSRQTGLGADTQYF

V gene: TRBV1
D gene: -
J gene: TRBJ2-7
clone size: -
CDR3 DNA: TGCACCAGCAGCCGGTCGATTGGGGGGCGCGAGCAGTACTTC
CDR3 protein: CTSSRSIGGREQYF

V gene: TRBV14
D gene: -
J gene: TRBJ1-4
clone size: -
CDR3 DNA: TGTGCCAGCAGCCCCCCAGGGAAGAATGAAAAACTGTTTTTT
CDR3 protein: CASSPPGKNEKLFF

V gene: TRBV6-2/TRBV6-3
D gene: TRBD1
J gene: TRBJ2-2
clone size: -
CDR3 DNA: TGTGCCAGCAGTTACCGAGGGGGCGCATCCGGGGAGCTGTTTTTT
CDR3 protein: CASSYRGGASGELFF

V gene: TRBV11-2
D gene: -
J gene: TRBJ2-5
clone size: -
CDR3 DNA: TGTGCCAGCAGCTTGGGGCTGGAAGAGACCCAGTACTTC
CDR3 protein: CASSLGLEETQYF

V gene: TRBV19
D gene: TRBD1
J gene: TRBJ1-5
clone size: -
CDR3 DNA: TGTGCCAGTAGCCTGACAGGGTCAAGCAATCAGCCCCAGCATTTT
CDR3 protein: CASSLTGSSNQPQHF

V gene: TRBV20-1
D gene: -
J gene: TRBJ1-1
clone size: -
CDR3 DNA: TGCAGTGCTAGCTCCAGGGTATACGCTTTCTTT
CDR3 protein: CSASSRVYAFF

V gene: TRBV9
D gene: -
J gene: TRBJ1-5
clone size: -
CDR3 DNA: TGTGCCAGCAGCCAATGGGGGGGGGTCAATCAGCCCCAGCATTTT
CDR3 protein: CASSQWGGVNQPQHF

V gene: TRBV14
D gene: -
J gene: TRBJ1-1
clone size: -
CDR3 DNA: TGTGCCAGCAGCCAGGGGCTAGACACTGAAGCTTTCTTT
CDR3 protein: CASSQGLDTEAFF

V gene: TRBV3-1/TRBV3-2
D gene: TRBD1
J gene: TRBJ2-7
clone size: once
CDR3 DNA: TGTGCCAGCAGCCAAAGGGACAGGGCCTACGAGCAGTACTTC
CDR3 protein: CASSQRDRAYEQYF

V gene: TRBV28
D gene: TRBD1
J gene: TRBJ2-4
clone size: -
CDR3 DNA: TGTGCCAGCATACTTCCAGGGGGCGGCAACATTCAGTACTTC
CDR3 protein: CASILPGGGNIQYF

V gene: TRBV9
D gene: -
J gene: TRBJ2-2
clone size: -
CDR3 DNA: TGTGCCAGCAGCCCCCGGCAGGGGATGAGCACCGGGGAGCTGTTTTTT
CDR3 protein: CASSPRQGMSTGELFF